Shown below are 28 T cell receptor beta chains from a single sample sequenced in a study of radiotherapy plus CTLA-4 blockade in lung cancer. The assay was immunoSEQ multiplex PCR, and TCRdb's table has in-frame clones only and misses some. Here the sample spans 85,000 to 120,000 clones, over 75% being singletons. The sequencing used peripheral blood, collected from a patient treated with radiotherapy plus ipilimumab. These TCRs come from a human donor with non-small cell lung cancer that progressed on radiotherapy plus ipilimumab. Some clones in this sample may be carry-over from other donors' samples.

This clone was detected once. The V gene is TRBV5-1, the J gene TRBJ1-1, with D possibly matching TRBD1 (5 bases). This CDR3 contains 16 residues. V was shortened by 4 bases and J by 1 base, with 17 bases between the two germline ends. The V gene's germline CDR1 is SGHRS and CDR2 YFSETQ. CDR3: CASSLQPGPQNTEAFF. DNA of the CDR3: TGCGCCAGCAGCCTCCAGCCGGGACCGCAGAACACTGAAGCTTTCTTT.

The chain is built from TRBV6-1 and TRBJ2-7, with a weak D call TRBD1 (6 bases). The CDR3 runs to 14 residues. The germline V and J ends were trimmed by 2 bases and 7 bases, with 15 bases remaining between them. The germline V gene has CDR1 MNHNS and CDR2 SASEGT. CDR3 DNA: TGTGCCAGCAGTGAAACGGACAGAAGCCAAGAGCAGTACTTC. Its translation is CASSETDRSQEQYF.

The V gene is TRBV29-1, the J gene TRBJ2-5, with TRBD1 identical over 11 bases. CDR1 is SQVTM, CDR2 ANQGSEA, per germline. The CDR3 has 15 amino acids. V lost 2 bases, J lost 5 bases, and 7 bases stayed unmatched. CDR3 protein: CSVEYFGTGGETQYF. In DNA, the CDR3 is TGCAGCGTTGAATACTTTGGGACAGGGGGGGAGACCCAGTACTTC.

The chain couples TRBV5-1 to TRBJ2-7; no reliable D call. Trimming left V 4 bases short and J 5 bases short, with 13 bases between. CDR1 and CDR2 (germline): SGHRS, YFSETQ. CDR3 size: 13 residues. DNA of the CDR3: TGCGCCAGCAGCCCCTTCTACGGCCACGAGCAGTACTTC. Protein: CASSPFYGHEQYF.

This clone has just a few counts. V and J are TRBV5-4 and TRBJ1-6, with 7 bases aligning to TRBD1. J gave up 6 bases and V 4 bases, and 4 bases lay outside the gene matches. The CDR3 extends over 14 amino acids. Germline CDR1 is SGHNT and CDR2 is YYREEE (reference sequence). CDR3 amino acids: CASSPGTVNSPLHF. The CDR3 DNA sequence: TGTGCCAGCAGCCCGGGGACAGTTAATTCACCCCTCCACTTT.

This chain connects TRBV11-3 to TRBJ2-2; 10 bases align to TRBD1. J was trimmed by 3 bases and V by 3 bases; bases with no gene match: 4. This CDR3 contains 16 residues. The germline CDR1 and CDR2 sequences are SGHNT and YENEEA. CDR3 residues: CASSFGTGDYTGELFF. The CDR3, as DNA: TGTGCCAGCAGCTTCGGGACAGGGGATTACACCGGGGAGCTGTTTTTT.

This chain links TRBV6-4 with TRBJ2-3; unclear D gene. This CDR3 spans 17 amino acids. With 0 bases removed from V and 2 bases from J, the gap between germline ends came to 15 bases. In germline, CDR1 is MRHNA, CDR2 SNTAGT. The CDR3 DNA reads as TGTGCCAGCAGTGACTCGGTGCAGGCGTCTGCCACAGATACGCAGTATTTT. Protein sequence: CASSDSVQASATDTQYF.

The gene calls are TRBV5-1 and TRBJ2-3; no definite D call. The CDR3 is 14 amino acids. Germline V gene data show CDR1 as SGHRS and CDR2 as YFSETQ. V was pared by 6 bases and J by 4 bases, with 15 bases between. The CDR3 spells CASTPAVSPDTQYF. The CDR3 bases are TGCGCCAGCACCCCGGCGGTTTCCCCAGATACGCAGTATTTT.

The CDR3 nucleotides are TGTGCCAGCAGTTCGTATACAGGGTACGATGGCTATGGCTACACCTTC. Translated: CASSSYTGYDGYGYTF. The chain has TRBV28 and TRBJ1-2; TRBD1 might be the D (6 bases). The V end was cut by 4 bases, the J end by 4 bases, with 19 bases between. The CDR3 loop spans 16 amino acids. CDR1 and CDR2 from the germline V gene are MDHEN and SYDVKM.

V usage is TRBV19 and J usage is TRBJ2-1; TRBD2 might be the D (5 bases). Germline V lookup: CDR1 LNHDA, CDR2 SQIVND (reference sequence). V was trimmed by 7 bases and J by 3 bases, leaving 13 bases between them. This CDR3 has 14 amino acids. CDR3 amino acids: CASKSGEHYNEQFF. The DNA for the CDR3 is TGTGCCAGTAAGTCCGGGGAACACTACAATGAGCAGTTCTTC.

The J gene is TRBJ2-2, the V gene TRBV6-6, with D hard to call. This CDR3 is 12 amino acids long. Germline CDR1 reads MNHNY; CDR2 reads SVGAGI (reference sequence). V lost 8 bases to trimming and J lost 6 bases, with 10 bases between them. CDR3 amino acids: CASYLAPGELFF. DNA of the CDR3: TGTGCCAGCTATTTGGCCCCCGGGGAGCTGTTTTTT.

This chain connects TRBV5-1 to TRBJ2-5; the D is unclear. Looked up from germline, CDR1 is SGHRS and CDR2 is YFSETQ. This CDR3 spans 11 amino acids. The V end lost 5 bases, the J end lost 4 bases, and 6 bases lay between the germline ends. In DNA, the CDR3 is TGCGCCAGCAGGTTAATAGAGACCCAGTACTTC. As protein: CASRLIETQYF.

J is TRBJ1-1 and V is TRBV18; 12 bases map to TRBD1. The CDR3 has 17 amino acids. Per germline, CDR1 KGHSH and CDR2 LQKENI. J lost 0 bases, V lost 3 bases, and 5 bases had no gene match. The CDR3 DNA reads TGTGCCAGCTCACCGGTTGGGACAGGGGGCATGAACACTGAAGCTTTCTTT. Translation: CASSPVGTGGMNTEAFF.

The chain joins TRBV5-1 to TRBJ2-1; D possibly corresponds to TRBD1 (6 bases). The CDR3 is 14 amino acids. The V end lost 7 bases, the J end lost 0 bases, and 11 bases lay between the germline ends. Per the germline V gene, CDR1 is SGHRS and CDR2 is YFSETQ. CDR3 region: CASSRTDSYNEQFF. CDR3 sequence (DNA): TGCGCCAGCTCTAGGACAGACTCCTACAATGAGCAGTTCTTC.

The J gene is TRBJ1-3, the V gene TRBV6-6; 9 bases match TRBD1. The junction had 7 bases not matched to a gene; V was cut back by 6 bases and J by 4 bases. Germline V gene lookup returns CDR1 MNHNY and CDR2 SVGAGI (reference sequence). CDR3 size: 15 residues. The CDR3 protein is CASRPGTGLGNTIYF. The CDR3 region has the DNA TGTGCCAGCAGACCCGGGACAGGGCTGGGAAACACCATATATTTT.

Note on this clone: The junction does not match germline at one end; this may be a read error. Additional DNA sequences in this sample encode the identical CDR3. J is TRBJ2-1 and V is TRBV29-1; D may be TRBD1 or TRBD2 (7 bases each). The CDR3 is made up of 14 amino acids. Germline CDR1 reads SQVTM; CDR2 reads ANQGSEA. The CDR3 nucleotides are TGCAGCGTTGTAGGGGGGGTCAGGGGGGATGAACAGTTCTTC. Translation gives CSVVGGVRGDEQFF.

The rearrangement joins TRBV5-3 to TRBJ1-1; maybe TRBD1 (5 bases). TRBV5-3 is an ORF, and what it does is uncertain. V lost 7 bases, J lost 7 bases, and 20 bases lay in between. This CDR3 comprises 14 residues. CDR3 in amino acids: CARALQGAANEAFF. CDR3 nucleotide sequence: TGTGCCAGAGCTCTTCAGGGAGCGGCGAATGAAGCTTTCTTT.

The rearrangement uses TRBV29-1 and TRBJ2-1; tentative D call: TRBD2 (5 bases). V was clipped by 7 bases and J by 9 bases, with 13 bases between them. The germline gives CDR1 SQVTM, CDR2 ANQGSEA. The CDR3 extends over 11 amino acids. The CDR3 spells CSATPGSEQFF. The CDR3 DNA sequence: TGCAGCGCAACTCCGGGGTCTGAGCAGTTCTTC.

This chain connects TRBV28 to TRBJ1-1; D is ambiguous. The CDR3 is 11 residues long. V lost 6 bases, J lost 2 bases, and 4 bases lay in between. Germline-derived CDR1 and CDR2 are MDHEN and SYDVKM. The CDR3 DNA is TGTGCCAGCAGAATTAACACTGAAGCTTTCTTT. Its translation is CASRINTEAFF.

The chain employs TRBV18 and TRBJ2-1; D is ambiguous. Trimming removed 2 bases from V and 8 bases from J, with 4 bases in between. Germline V lookup: CDR1 KGHSH, CDR2 LQKENI. The length of the CDR3 is 11 residues. The CDR3 bases are TGTGCCAGCTCACCATATGATGAGCAGTTCTTC. It encodes CASSPYDEQFF.

The genes are TRBV18 and TRBJ1-3, with a weak D call TRBD1 (5 bases). Germline V gene data show CDR1 as KGHSH and CDR2 as LQKENI. CDR3 length: 17 residues. V was shortened by 3 bases and J by 0 bases, with 15 bases between the two germline ends. CDR3 sequence reads: CASSPLVGQGSGNTIYF. CDR3 DNA sequence: TGTGCCAGCTCACCCCTGGTCGGCCAGGGCTCTGGAAACACCATATATTTT.

The chain links TRBV7-3 to TRBJ2-3, with 7 bases matching TRBD1. The ends lost 5 bases at V and 3 bases at J; junction bases unmatched: 5. The germline gives CDR1 SGHTA, CDR2 FQGTGA. The CDR3 covers 14 residues. The DNA of the CDR3 is TGTGCCAGCAGCCCGGGACAGAGTACAGATACGCAGTATTTT. It is translated as CASSPGQSTDTQYF.

V usage is TRBV4-2 and J usage is TRBJ2-5; D could derive from TRBD1 or TRBD2 (6 bases each). Germline V gives CDR1 LGHNA, CDR2 YNFKEQ. CDR3 length: 15 amino acids. V lost 6 bases to trimming and J lost 4 bases, with 18 bases between them. Here the CDR3 reads CASRSQGNGGETQYF. In DNA form, the CDR3 reads TGTGCCAGCAGGTCACAGGGCAACGGGGGAGAGACCCAGTACTTC.

This clone was picked up a small number of times. The chain carries TRBV6-5 and TRBJ1-6; D might be TRBD1 (6 bases). Per germline, CDR1 MNHEY and CDR2 SVGAGI. The CDR3 is 15 amino acids. The V and J ends lost 6 bases and 6 bases respectively, with 15 bases between them. DNA of the CDR3: TGTGCCAGCAGAAGTGACAGGCAGGGTAATTCACCCCTCCACTTT. Protein sequence: CASRSDRQGNSPLHF.

The gene calls are TRBV5-1 and TRBJ2-5, with D tentatively TRBD1 or TRBD2 (5 bases each). The CDR3 sequence is 15 residues long. CDR1 is SGHRS and CDR2 is YFSETQ in the germline V gene. V shed 0 bases and J shed 4 bases, with 13 bases lying between them. For the CDR3, the DNA is TGCGCCAGCAGCTTGGCCCCAGGGAGAGGAGAGACCCAGTACTTC. The encoded protein is CASSLAPGRGETQYF.

The J gene is TRBJ1-3, the V gene TRBV9; a weak D match, TRBD1 (5 bases). Germline CDR1 and CDR2: SGDLS and YYNGEE. V lost 1 base to trimming and J lost 2 bases, with 16 bases between them. The CDR3 is 17 residues long. The CDR3, as DNA: TGTGCCAGCAGCGTATGGCCTCGGGGCTTTGCTGGAAACACCATATATTTT. Its translation: CASSVWPRGFAGNTIYF.

This chain connects TRBV6-6 to TRBJ1-1; D perhaps matches TRBD1 (6 bases). Looked up from germline, CDR1 is MNHNY and CDR2 is SVGAGI (reference sequence). The CDR3 contains 16 residues. Trimming stripped 6 bases from V and 1 base from J, with 18 bases between. Written as DNA, the CDR3 is TGTGCCAGCAGGGAGGGGGGCGCCTCAGGGAACACTGAAGCTTTCTTT. It is translated as CASREGGASGNTEAFF.

This clone was observed a few times. This sequence joins TRBV10-3 and TRBJ1-4; no definite D call. Germline assignment: CDR1 ENHRY and CDR2 SYGVKD. The V and J ends lost 8 bases and 0 bases respectively, with 10 bases between them. This CDR3 region has 14 residues. The CDR3 DNA follows: TGTGCCATCGGGGAATTTGCAACTAATGAAAAACTGTTTTTT. This codes for CAIGEFATNEKLFF.